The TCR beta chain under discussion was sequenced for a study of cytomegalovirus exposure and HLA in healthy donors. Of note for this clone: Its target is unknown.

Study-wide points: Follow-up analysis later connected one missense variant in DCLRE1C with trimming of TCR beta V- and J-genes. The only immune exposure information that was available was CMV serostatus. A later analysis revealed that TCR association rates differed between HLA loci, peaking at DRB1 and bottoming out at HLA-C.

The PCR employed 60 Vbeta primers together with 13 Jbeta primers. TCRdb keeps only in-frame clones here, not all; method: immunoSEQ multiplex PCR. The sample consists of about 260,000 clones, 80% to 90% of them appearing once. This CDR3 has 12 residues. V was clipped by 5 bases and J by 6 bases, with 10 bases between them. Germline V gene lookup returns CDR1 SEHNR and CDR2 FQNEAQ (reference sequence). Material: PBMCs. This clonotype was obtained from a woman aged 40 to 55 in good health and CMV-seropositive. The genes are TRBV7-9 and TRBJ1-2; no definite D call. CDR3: CASSPRSDGYTF. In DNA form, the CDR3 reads TGTGCCAGCAGCCCCCGATCGGATGGCTACACCTTC. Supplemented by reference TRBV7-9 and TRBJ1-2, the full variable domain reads DTGVSQNPRHKITKRGQNVTFRCDPISEHNRLYWYRQTLGQGPEFLTYFQNEAQLEKSRLLSDRFSAERPKGSFSTLEIQRTEQGDSAMYLCASSPRSDGYTFGSGTRLTVV.